The 14 T cell receptor beta chains below were found in one sample sequenced in a study of glioma-infiltrating T cells after dendritic cell vaccination. Some clones are missing from TCRdb's copy, which holds only in-frame ones; the method was immunoSEQ multiplex PCR. The table lists about 67,000 clones, under 90% of them singletons. Sequences were derived from blood, sampled before dendritic cell vaccination. The receptors originated from a human donor with glioblastoma.

The V and J genes are TRBV7-3 and TRBJ1-1; TRBD1 is a possible D gene (5 bases). Looked up from germline, CDR1 is SGHTA and CDR2 is FQGTGA. V lost 8 bases to trimming and J lost 2 bases, with 9 bases between them. This CDR3 is built from 12 residues. DNA of the CDR3: TGTGCCAGCGGACATACAAACACTGAAGCTTTCTTT. It codes for CASGHTNTEAFF.

The J gene is TRBJ2-1, the V gene TRBV2; perhaps TRBD2 as D (5 bases). V dropped 1 base and J dropped 8 bases, with 12 bases sitting between them. The CDR3 loop spans 14 amino acids. Germline-derived CDR1 and CDR2 are SNHLY and FYNNEI. The CDR3 coding sequence is TGTGCCAGCAGTGAAGACAGCGGCGGCGATGAGCAGTTCTTC. This sequence encodes CASSEDSGGDEQFF.

This sequence joins TRBV7-3 and TRBJ2-7; possible D gene TRBD1, 6 bases. The CDR3 runs to 14 residues. V lost 8 bases to trimming and J lost 4 bases, with 18 bases between them. Germline CDR1 is SGHTA and CDR2 is FQGTGA. Written as DNA, the CDR3 is TGTGCCAGCGCAAACGGACAGCCACCTTACGAGCAGTACTTC. Translation gives CASANGQPPYEQYF. The full variable domain, with the rest looked up from reference TRBV7-3 and TRBJ2-7, is GAGVSQTPSNKVTEKGKYVELRCDPISGHTALYWYRQSLGQGPEFLIYFQGTGAADDSGLPNDRFFAVRPEGSVSTLKIQRTERGDSAVYLCASANGQPPYEQYFGPGTRLTVT.

This chain uses TRBV21-1 with TRBJ2-2; no DNA check was done on the table's D call, TRBD1. TRBV21-1 is labeled a pseudogene. This CDR3 region has 15 residues. Here the CDR3 DNA reads TGTGCCAGCAGCAAAGCGGCTTCTCTCACCGGGGAGCTGTTTTTT. Translation: CASSKAASLTGELFF.

V and J are TRBV19 and TRBJ1-1; 8 bases agree with TRBD1. Per the germline V gene, CDR1 is LNHDA and CDR2 is SQIVND (reference sequence). With 6 bases clipped from V and 3 bases from J, the junction kept 15 bases outside the gene matches. The CDR3 runs to 17 residues. Here the CDR3 reads CASRGAFGQGAHTEAFF. In DNA form, the CDR3 reads TGTGCCAGTAGGGGGGCCTTTGGACAGGGCGCTCACACTGAAGCTTTCTTT.

This clone was seen a single time. The chain recombines TRBV19 with TRBJ1-5; weak D call: TRBD1 (5 bases). CDR1 is LNHDA and CDR2 is SQIVND in the germline V gene (reference sequence). The germline V and J ends were trimmed by 4 bases and 4 bases, with 8 bases remaining between them. The CDR3 totals 13 residues. In DNA form, the CDR3 reads TGTGCCAGTAGTACAGGGTTGAATCAGCCCCAGCATTTT. It is translated as CASSTGLNQPQHF.

This chain uses TRBV6-5 with TRBJ1-1; no definite D call. V was shortened by 6 bases and J by 1 base, with 9 bases between the two germline ends. The CDR3 is 13 amino acids. Germline V CDR1 and CDR2: MNHEY, SVGAGI. The CDR3 DNA follows: TGTGCCAGCAGACTCCTGAAGAACACTGAAGCTTTCTTT. It translates to CASRLLKNTEAFF.

The rearrangement links TRBV5-6 to TRBJ1-2; TRBD1 matches at 9 bases. Germline V gene lookup returns CDR1 SGHDT and CDR2 YYEEEE. CDR3 size: 17 residues. The V and J ends lost 4 bases and 4 bases, in that order; junction bases with no gene match: 14. The CDR3 region has the DNA TGTGCCAGCAGCGATCCGGGACAGGGTTATTTGGGCTATGGCTACACCTTC. It specifies CASSDPGQGYLGYGYTF.

The genes are TRBV12-5 and TRBJ2-7; TRBD1 matches 7 bases. V lost 4 bases, J lost 0 bases, and 15 bases stayed unmatched. CDR1 and CDR2 (germline): LGHNT, FRNRAP. CDR3 length: 18 residues. Here the CDR3 reads CASGSQIEGQLSSYEQYF. The CDR3 DNA reads as TGTGCTAGTGGTTCCCAGATCGAGGGACAGTTGTCCTCCTACGAGCAGTACTTC. Complete variable domain (other parts from reference TRBV12-5 and TRBJ2-7): DARVTQTPRHKVTEMGQEVTMRCQPILGHNTVFWYRQTMMQGLELLAYFRNRAPLDDSGMPKDRFSAEMPDATLATLKIQPSEPRDSAVYFCASGSQIEGQLSSYEQYFGPGTRLTVT.

This clone was counted only a few times. The gene calls are TRBV12-5 and TRBJ2-5; no reliable D call. With 0 bases removed from V and 3 bases from J, the gap between germline ends came to 11 bases. The CDR3 spans 15 residues. The germline CDR1 and CDR2 sequences are LGHNT and FRNRAP. This CDR3 is CASGLVVGGKETQYF. The CDR3 DNA is TGTGCTAGTGGTTTGGTAGTTGGCGGAAAAGAGACCCAGTACTTC.

This clone has only one observation. The chain recombines TRBV5-6 with TRBJ1-5; D remains unclear. The germline V gene has CDR1 SGHDT and CDR2 YYEEEE. V was cut by 0 bases and J by 6 bases, with 7 bases left in between. The CDR3 loop spans 13 amino acids. CDR3: CASSLAEGQPQHF. The CDR3 region has the DNA TGTGCCAGCAGCTTGGCGGAGGGTCAGCCCCAGCATTTT.

The table lists this clone with a few counts. The genes are TRBV27 and TRBJ1-2, with D possibly TRBD1 on 5 matching bases. The CDR3 contains 14 residues. Trimming took 2 bases from V and 3 from J, leaving 10 bases between them. The germline V gene has CDR1 MNHEY and CDR2 SMNVEV (reference sequence). Written as DNA, the CDR3 is TGTGCCAGCAGTTTAACGTTCAGGGACTATGGCTACACCTTC. Its translation is CASSLTFRDYGYTF.

This clone showed up just once. The chain joins TRBV6-5 to TRBJ2-2; D ambiguous. The CDR3 has 12 amino acids. V was trimmed by 6 bases and J by 6 bases, leaving 8 bases between them. Looked up from germline, CDR1 is MNHEY and CDR2 is SVGAGI. CDR3 nucleotide sequence: TGTGCCAGCAGGAGCCACCCCGGGGAGCTGTTTTTT. Translating gives CASRSHPGELFF.

The genes are TRBV5-6 and TRBJ1-4; TRBD1 is a possible D gene (6 bases). V was trimmed by 4 bases and J by 7 bases, leaving 17 bases between them. The CDR3 extends over 15 amino acids. CDR1 and CDR2 (germline): SGHDT, YYEEEE. The CDR3 loop is CASSARGTAGEKLFF. The CDR3, as DNA: TGTGCCAGCAGCGCAAGGGGGACCGCGGGTGAAAAACTGTTTTTT. The full variable domain, in which reference TRBV5-6 and TRBJ1-4 provide the parts outside the CDR3, is DAGVTQSPTHLIKTRGQQVTLRCSPKSGHDTVSWYQQALGQGPQFIFQYYEEEERQRGNFPDRFSGHQFPNYSSELNVNALLLGDSALYLCASSARGTAGEKLFFGSGTQLSVL.